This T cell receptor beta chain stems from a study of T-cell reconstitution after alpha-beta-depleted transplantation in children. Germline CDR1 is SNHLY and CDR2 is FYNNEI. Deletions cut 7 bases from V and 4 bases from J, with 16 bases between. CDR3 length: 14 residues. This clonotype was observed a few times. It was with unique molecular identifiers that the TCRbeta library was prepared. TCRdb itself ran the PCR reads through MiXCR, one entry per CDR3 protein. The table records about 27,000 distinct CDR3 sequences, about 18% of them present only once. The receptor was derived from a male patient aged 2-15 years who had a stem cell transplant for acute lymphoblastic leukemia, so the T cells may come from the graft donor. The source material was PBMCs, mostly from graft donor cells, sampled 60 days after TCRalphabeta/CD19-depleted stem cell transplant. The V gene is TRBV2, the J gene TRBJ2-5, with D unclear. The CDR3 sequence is CASTNDGRPETQYF. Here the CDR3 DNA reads TGTGCCAGCACTAACGATGGACGGCCAGAGACCCAGTACTTC. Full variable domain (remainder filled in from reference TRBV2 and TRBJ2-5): EPEVTQTPSHQVTQMGQEVILRCVPISNHLYFYWYRQILGQKVEFLVSFYNNEISEKSEIFDDQFSVERPDGSNFTLKIRSTKLEDSAMYFCASTNDGRPETQYFGPGTRLLVL.